This T cell receptor (beta chain) was captured in a study of PD-L1 blockade in urothelial cancer. With regard to this clone: Its target is not known.

The authors spiked synthetic TCR analog templates into each PCR. This table comes from immunoSEQ multiplex PCR, and its TCRdb copy is limited to in-frame clones, with some not included. This table holds under 50,000 clones, 90% found once. Study-level results: A pretreatment blood TCR clonality that fell below the median predicted better progression-free and overall survival. Patients who had durable benefit saw their tumor-associated blood clones expand more at 3 weeks.

The CDR3 is 17 residues long. The V segment lost 0 bases and the J segment 7 bases; nucleotides outside the gene matches: 12. Looked up from germline, CDR1 is MNHEY and CDR2 is SMNVEV (reference sequence). All patients carried locally advanced or metastatic urothelial carcinoma. The J gene is TRBJ2-7, the V gene TRBV27; TRBD2 matches 10 bases. The sequences come from PBMCs, collected around atezolizumab (anti-PD-L1) treatment. The receptor's source is a man between 65 and 85 years old with urothelial cancer. DNA of the CDR3: TGTGCCAGCAGTTTATCGTTGGGGCTAGCGGGAGCAGGGGAGCAGTACTTC. As protein: CASSLSLGLAGAGEQYF.